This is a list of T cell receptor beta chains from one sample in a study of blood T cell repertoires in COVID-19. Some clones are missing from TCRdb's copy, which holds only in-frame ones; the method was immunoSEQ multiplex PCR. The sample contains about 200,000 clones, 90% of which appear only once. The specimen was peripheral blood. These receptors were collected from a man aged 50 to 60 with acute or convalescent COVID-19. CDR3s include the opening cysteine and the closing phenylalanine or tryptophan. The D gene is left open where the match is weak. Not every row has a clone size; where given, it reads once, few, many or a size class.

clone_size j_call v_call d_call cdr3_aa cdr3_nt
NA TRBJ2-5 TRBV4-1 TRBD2 CASSRGRGTQETQYF TGCGCCAGCAGCCGCGGGAGGGGTACCCAAGAGACCCAGTACTTC
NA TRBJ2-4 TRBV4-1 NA CASSQEGTLNIQYF TGCGCCAGCAGCCAAGAGGGGACACTAAACATTCAGTACTTC
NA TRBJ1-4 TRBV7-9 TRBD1 CASSGGQNNEKLFF TGTGCCAGCAGCGGGGGACAGAATAATGAAAAACTGTTTTTT
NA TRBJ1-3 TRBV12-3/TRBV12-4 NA CASSQGRNTIYF TGTGCCAGCAGTCAGGGGAGAAACACCATATATTTT
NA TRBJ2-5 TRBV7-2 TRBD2 CASSFKGTISGGVETQYF TGTGCCAGCAGCTTCAAGGGCACCATTAGCGGGGGGGTTGAGACCCAGTACTTC
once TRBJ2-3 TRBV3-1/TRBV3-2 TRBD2 CASTLAGAESTDTQYF TGTGCCAGCACCTTAGCGGGGGCGGAGAGCACAGATACGCAGTATTTT
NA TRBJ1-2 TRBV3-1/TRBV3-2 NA CASSQVRVGLNYGYTF TGTGCCAGCAGCCAAGTAAGGGTAGGACTTAACTATGGCTACACCTTC
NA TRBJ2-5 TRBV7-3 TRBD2 CASSVGTSEKETQYF TGTGCCAGCAGCGTGGGGACTAGCGAGAAAGAGACCCAGTACTTC
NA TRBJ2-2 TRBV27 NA CASSLQQGAGELFF TGTGCCAGCAGTTTACAACAGGGTGCCGGGGAGCTGTTTTTT
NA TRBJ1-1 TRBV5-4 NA CASTTGTGRYTEAFF TGTGCCAGCACCACTGGTACAGGGCGTTATACTGAAGCTTTCTTT
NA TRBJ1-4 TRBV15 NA CATSRVWAGEKLFF TGTGCCACCAGCAGAGTGTGGGCGGGGGAAAAACTGTTTTTT
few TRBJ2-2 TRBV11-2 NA CASSHPVLNTGELFF TGTGCCAGCAGCCACCCGGTCCTGAACACCGGGGAGCTGTTTTTT
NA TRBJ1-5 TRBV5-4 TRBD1 CASSPGTGNQPQHF TGTGCCAGCAGCCCTGGGACAGGCAATCAGCCCCAGCATTTT
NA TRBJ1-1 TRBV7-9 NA CASRWTTGIVNTEAFF TGTGCCAGCAGGTGGACAACCGGAATTGTGAACACTGAAGCTTTCTTT
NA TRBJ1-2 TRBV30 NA CAWKKGTQANYGYTF TGTGCCTGGAAAAAGGGGACACAAGCTAACTATGGCTACACCTTC
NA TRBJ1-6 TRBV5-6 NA CASSLETGSYNSPLHF TGTGCCAGCAGCTTGGAGACGGGCTCCTATAATTCACCCCTCCACTTT
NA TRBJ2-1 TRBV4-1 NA CASSNSGPMGAHNEQFF TGCGCCAGCAGCAATTCCGGACCGATGGGGGCTCACAATGAGCAGTTCTTC
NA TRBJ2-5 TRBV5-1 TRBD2 CASSLTSANLQETQYF TGCGCCAGCAGCTTGACTAGCGCGAACCTCCAAGAGACCCAGTACTTC
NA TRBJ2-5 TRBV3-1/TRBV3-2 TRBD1 CASSQGTGVPETQYF TGTGCCAGCAGCCAAGGTACAGGGGTTCCAGAGACCCAGTACTTC
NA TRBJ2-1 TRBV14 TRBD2 CASSQSHPTGTSGRSGNEQFF TGTGCCAGCAGCCAAAGCCACCCCACCGGGACTAGCGGGAGAAGTGGCAATGAGCAGTTCTTC
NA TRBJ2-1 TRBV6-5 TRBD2 CASSPLAGGPSEQFF TGTGCCAGCAGTCCCCTAGCGGGAGGGCCCAGTGAGCAGTTCTTC
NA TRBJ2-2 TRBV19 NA CASSMALNTGELFF TGTGCCAGTAGTATGGCCCTGAACACCGGGGAGCTGTTTTTT
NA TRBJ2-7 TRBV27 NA CASSLGAAMGYEQYF TGTGCCAGCAGTTTAGGGGCAGCTATGGGCTACGAGCAGTACTTC
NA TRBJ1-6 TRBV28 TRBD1 CASRIPRTGGKNSPLHF TGTGCCAGCAGAATACCCCGGACAGGGGGCAAGAATTCACCCCTCCACTTT
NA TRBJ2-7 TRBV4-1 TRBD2 CASSTLAGGPYEQYF TGCGCCAGCAGCACACTAGCGGGAGGGCCCTACGAGCAGTACTTC
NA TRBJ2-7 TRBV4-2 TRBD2 CASSQTIAGASYEQYF TGTGCCAGCAGCCAAACAATAGCGGGAGCGTCCTACGAGCAGTACTTC
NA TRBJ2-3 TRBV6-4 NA CASSDGGTDTQYF TGTGCCAGCAGCGACGGAGGCACAGATACGCAGTATTTT
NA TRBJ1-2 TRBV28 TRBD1 CASSTPGQYYGYTF TGTGCCAGCAGCACCCCGGGACAGTACTATGGCTACACCTTC
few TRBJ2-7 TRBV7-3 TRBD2 CASSLRTSGTYEQYF TGTGCCAGCAGCTTAAGGACTAGCGGTACCTACGAGCAGTACTTC
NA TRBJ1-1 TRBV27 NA CASRRGLLNTEAFF TGTGCCAGCAGACGGGGGTTACTGAACACTGAAGCTTTCTTT
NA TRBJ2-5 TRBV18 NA CASSPPEGGETQYF TGTGCCAGCTCACCACCGGAGGGGGGGGAGACCCAGTACTTC
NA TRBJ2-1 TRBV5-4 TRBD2 CASSRSGGAYNEQFF TGTGCCAGCAGCCGGTCCGGGGGGGCCTACAATGAGCAGTTCTTC
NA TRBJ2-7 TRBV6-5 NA CASRDNTREQYF TGTGCCAGCCGGGACAATACAAGGGAGCAGTACTTC
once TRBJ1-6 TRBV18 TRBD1 CASSPGQGGSSPLHF TGTGCCAGCTCACCCGGACAGGGAGGGTCTTCACCCCTCCACTTT
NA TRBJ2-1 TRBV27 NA CASSSPYNEQFF TGTGCCAGCAGTTCCCCTTACAATGAGCAGTTCTTC
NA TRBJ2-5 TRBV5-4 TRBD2 CASSPSGGETQYF TGTGCCAGCAGCCCGAGCGGGGGGGAGACCCAGTACTTC
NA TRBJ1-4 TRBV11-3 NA CASSPFRNEKLFF TGTGCCAGCAGCCCCTTCAGGAATGAAAAACTGTTTTTT
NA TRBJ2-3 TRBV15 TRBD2 CATSRGAGVTDTQYF TGTGCCACCAGCAGAGGGGCGGGGGTCACAGATACGCAGTATTTT
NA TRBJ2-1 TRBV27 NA CASSFGSSPHEQFF TGTGCCAGCAGTTTCGGTTCTTCTCCCCATGAGCAGTTCTTC
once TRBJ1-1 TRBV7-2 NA CASSSGFEAFF TGTGCCAGCAGCTCAGGGTTTGAAGCTTTCTTT
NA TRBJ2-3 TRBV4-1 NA CASSQRITGVSDTQYF TGCGCCAGCAGCCAAAGAATCACGGGAGTGTCAGATACGCAGTATTTT
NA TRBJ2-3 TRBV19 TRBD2 CASSRGLGADTQYF TGTGCCAGTAGTCGAGGACTAGGAGCAGATACGCAGTATTTT
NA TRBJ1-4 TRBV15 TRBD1 CATSRETGGGEKLFF TGTGCCACCAGCAGAGAGACAGGGGGTGGTGAAAAACTGTTTTTT
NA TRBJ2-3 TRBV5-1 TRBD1 CASRPGQPSTDTQYF TGCGCCAGCAGACCGGGACAGCCGTCCACAGATACGCAGTATTTT
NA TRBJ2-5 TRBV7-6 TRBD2 CASSLGGTSGPYQETQYF TGTGCCAGCAGCTTAGGAGGGACTAGCGGGCCGTACCAAGAGACCCAGTACTTC
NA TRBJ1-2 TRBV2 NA CASSESRVPMGGYTF TGTGCCAGCAGTGAATCGAGGGTCCCCATGGGCGGCTACACCTTC
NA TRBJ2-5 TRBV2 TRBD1 CASNRDRAHPEYF TGTGCCAGCAACCGGGACAGGGCCCATCCTGAGTACTTC
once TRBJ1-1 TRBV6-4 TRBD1 CASSAQTGLNTEAFF TGTGCCAGCAGCGCCCAGACAGGGTTGAACACTGAAGCTTTCTTT
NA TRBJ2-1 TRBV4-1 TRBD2 CASSQEPGGGYNEQFF TGCGCCAGCAGCCAAGAACCGGGAGGCGGCTACAATGAGCAGTTCTTC
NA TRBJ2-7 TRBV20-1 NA CSASPRRNWHLEQYF TGCAGTGCTAGTCCGAGGAGAAATTGGCACTTAGAGCAGTACTTC